Reported below is one T cell receptor (beta chain). As yet, its antigen is unknown. The data belong to a study of blood T cells in healthy people across ages. Samples each yielded at least 6 micrograms of total RNA. V lost 0 bases to trimming and J lost 7 bases, with 10 bases between them. CDR3 length: 15 residues. In germline, CDR1 is ENHRY, CDR2 SYGVKD. A J-beta primer mix and a sample-barcoded 5' primer were used in a second PCR of about 6 to 12 cycles. One entry per CDR3 protein results from TCRdb running MiXCR on the 5' RACE reads. The repertoire consists of approximately 1,000,000 distinct CDR3 sequences, with 35% to 40% occurring once and the leading ten covering about an eighth. Study results and limitations: Roughly linearly, TCR beta diversity per million T cells fell as age increased.

The material sequenced was blood. This receptor was taken from a man between 18 and 35 years old in good health. This chain joins TRBV10-3 and TRBJ1-6; D gene unclear. The CDR3 DNA is TGTGCCATCAGTGAGTCGGTAGGGAACAATTCACCCCTCCACTTT. This codes for CAISESVGNNSPLHF.